One and the same sample provided the 32 T cell receptor beta chains below, sequenced in a study of cytomegalovirus exposure and HLA in healthy donors. The PCR had 60 Vbeta and 13 Jbeta primers. Assay used: immunoSEQ multiplex PCR; TCRdb lists only in-frame clones, some missing. The table records about 40,000 clones, 68% of them present only once. Sequencing was done on a sample of PBMCs. Source of these receptors: a middle-aged man in good health and CMV-seronegative.

This clone was detected a few times. The V gene is TRBV9, the J gene TRBJ1-1, with D maybe TRBD1 (5 bases). CDR3 length equals 13 residues. Germline assignment: CDR1 SGDLS and CDR2 YYNGEE. The V gene lost 3 bases and the J gene lost 4 bases, with 10 bases spanning the gap. The CDR3 coding sequence is TGTGCCAGCAGCGAGGGGTCGAGCACTGAAGCTTTCTTT. Its translation is CASSEGSSTEAFF.

This sequence joins TRBV5-1 and TRBJ1-3; the match to TRBD1 covers 7 bases. The CDR3 runs to 15 residues. CDR1 and CDR2 from the germline V gene are SGHRS and YFSETQ. The V and J ends lost 4 bases and 0 bases, in that order; junction bases with no gene match: 4. The CDR3 here is CASSRDSTSGNTIYF. For the CDR3, the DNA is TGCGCCAGCAGCCGGGACAGTACCTCTGGAAACACCATATATTTT.

The chain has TRBV5-1 and TRBJ2-7, with TRBD1 as a possible D gene (6 bases). Trimming shortened V by 4 bases and J by 5 bases, and 16 bases separated the two germline ends. The CDR3 has 14 amino acids. Germline CDR1 and CDR2: SGHRS and YFSETQ. DNA of the CDR3: TGCGCCAGCAGCCAAGGGGGTAACGGAAACGAGCAGTACTTC. Amino acids: CASSQGGNGNEQYF.

The chain employs TRBV14 and TRBJ2-4; D is uncertain. The CDR3 consists of 12 residues. Trimming cost V 1 base and J 8 bases, with 6 bases left between them. Per germline, CDR1 SGHDN and CDR2 FVKESK. This CDR3 is CASSQASDIQYF. The CDR3 DNA reads TGTGCCAGCAGCCAAGCGAGTGACATTCAGTACTTC.

This clone was picked up a small number of times. This rearrangement joins TRBV6-5 to TRBJ2-5; weak D call: TRBD2 (6 bases). Germline V lookup: CDR1 MNHEY, CDR2 SVGAGI. Trimming removed 4 bases from V and 1 base from J, with 10 bases in between. The length of the CDR3 is 14 residues. The CDR3 here is CASSSAGFQETQYF. The DNA of the CDR3 is TGTGCCAGCAGTTCTGCGGGGTTCCAAGAGACCCAGTACTTC.

This clone came up a few times. DNA for the CDR3: TGTGCCAGCAGTTACGGACAGATTGATGGCACTGAAGCTTTCTTT. Translating gives CASSYGQIDGTEAFF. The genes are TRBV6-6 and TRBJ1-1; the D gene is possibly TRBD1 (6 bases). The CDR3 is made up of 15 amino acids. V was pared by 2 bases and J by 4 bases, with 14 bases between. Per germline, CDR1 MNHNY and CDR2 SVGAGI (reference sequence).

V and J are TRBV4-3 and TRBJ2-3, with 11 bases aligning to TRBD2. CDR1 LGHNA and CDR2 YSLEER come from the germline V gene. Germline trimming cut 1 base from V and 6 bases from J; bases unmatched to any gene: 9. The CDR3 runs to 17 residues. CDR3: CASSQVASGGPGDTQYF. CDR3 nucleotide sequence: TGCGCCAGCAGCCAAGTAGCTAGCGGGGGGCCAGGGGATACGCAGTATTTT.

With respect to this clone: One end of the junction varies from germline; a read error may be responsible. V gene TRBV14 combines with J gene TRBJ2-5; D perhaps matches TRBD2 (6 bases). Germline V lookup: CDR1 SGHDN, CDR2 FVKESK. The CDR3 loop spans 15 amino acids. CDR3 sequence (DNA): TGTGCCAGCAGCCAAGTCGGGACTTCCCAAAAGACCCAGTACTTC. This translates into CASSQVGTSQKTQYF. The whole variable domain, remainder taken from reference TRBV14 and TRBJ2-5, is EAGVTQFPSHSVIEKGQTVTLRCDPISGHDNLYWYRRVMGKEIKFLLHFVKESKQDESGMPNNRFLAERTGGTYSTLKVQPAELEDSGVYFCASSQVGTSQKTQYFGPGTRLLVL.

The chain is built from TRBV6-1 and TRBJ1-6; maybe TRBD1 (5 bases). Trimming stripped 2 bases from V and 6 bases from J, with 11 bases between. Germline lookup yields CDR1 MNHNS and CDR2 SASEGT. CDR3 length: 15 amino acids. The CDR3 spells CASSEQGPVNSPLHF. CDR3 DNA: TGTGCCAGCAGTGAACAGGGCCCTGTTAATTCACCCCTCCACTTT.

The chain combines TRBV28 with TRBJ2-2; 7 bases are a match to TRBD2. Germline V gives CDR1 MDHEN, CDR2 SYDVKM. V shed 3 bases, J shed 4 bases, and the junction held 5 bases outside the gene matches. The CDR3 spans 15 residues. This chain's CDR3 is CASSFRGVRTGELFF. DNA for the CDR3: TGTGCCAGCAGTTTTCGGGGGGTCCGCACCGGGGAGCTGTTTTTT.

The V call is TRBV10-3, the J call TRBJ1-1; D uncertain. The CDR3 totals 14 residues. V was trimmed by 2 bases and J by 0 bases, leaving 7 bases between them. Per the germline V gene, CDR1 is ENHRY and CDR2 is SYGVKD. The CDR3 nucleotides are TGTGCCATCAGTGAGCGCGACTTGAACACTGAAGCTTTCTTT. Amino acid sequence: CAISERDLNTEAFF.

The J gene is TRBJ2-1, the V gene TRBV5-4; D might be TRBD2 (8 bases). The V gene's germline CDR1 is SGHNT and CDR2 YYREEE (reference sequence). V was pared by 5 bases and J by 7 bases, with 22 bases between. The CDR3 sequence is 16 residues long. Written as DNA, the CDR3 is TGTGCCAGCAGAGAAGGAGGGGGCGGGGGGTGGAATGAGCAGTTCTTC. It codes for CASREGGGGGWNEQFF.

The chain recombines TRBV14 with TRBJ2-3; D might be TRBD1 (5 bases). Trimming cost V 4 bases and J 2 bases, with 16 bases left between them. The germline gives CDR1 SGHDN, CDR2 FVKESK. This CDR3 is 16 amino acids long. For the CDR3, the DNA is TGTGCCAGCAGCCCCAGACTTCGGACAATCACAGATACGCAGTATTTT. Amino acid sequence: CASSPRLRTITDTQYF.

This clone showed up just a few times. CDR3 protein: CASSWDGQGNGYTF. The DNA of the CDR3 is TGTGCCAGCAGCTGGGACGGACAGGGTAATGGCTACACCTTC. The J gene is TRBJ1-2, the V gene TRBV7-8; TRBD1 aligns across 8 bases. CDR1 SGHVS and CDR2 FQNEAQ come from the germline V gene. Trimming took 4 bases from V and 6 from J; bases not matched to a gene: 7. The length of the CDR3 is 14 residues.

The CDR3 sequence: CASSYGGAKNTIYF. CDR3 DNA: TGTGCCAGCAGTTACGGGGGCGCGAAGAACACCATATATTTT. This sequence joins TRBV6-5 and TRBJ1-3, with a tentative D call TRBD1 (6 bases). The CDR3 is made up of 14 amino acids. The V and J ends lost 2 bases and 7 bases respectively, with 12 bases between them. Germline loops: CDR1 MNHEY, CDR2 SVGAGI.

This clone was observed a single time. J is TRBJ2-1 and V is TRBV2; 8 nucleotides match TRBD2. Germline-derived CDR1 and CDR2 are SNHLY and FYNNEI. V gave up 6 bases and J gave up 8 bases; unmatched junction bases: 6. The CDR3 is 13 amino acids. DNA for the CDR3: TGTGCCAGCAGGCTCGGCGGGGGGTATGAGCAGTTCTTC. This sequence encodes CASRLGGGYEQFF. Filled out from reference TRBV2 and TRBJ2-1, the complete variable domain reads EPEVTQTPSHQVTQMGQEVILRCVPISNHLYFYWYRQILGQKVEFLVSFYNNEISEKSEIFDDQFSVERPDGSNFTLKIRSTKLEDSAMYFCASRLGGGYEQFFGPGTRLTVL.

The chain joins TRBV5-1 to TRBJ2-1; D may be TRBD2 (6 bases). V gave up 3 bases and J gave up 8 bases, with 12 bases separating them. Germline CDR1 reads SGHRS; CDR2 reads YFSETQ. The CDR3 is 13 residues long. CDR3 residues: CASSSLLADEQFF. CDR3 DNA sequence: TGCGCCAGCAGCTCCCTACTAGCCGATGAGCAGTTCTTC. The full variable domain, completed using reference TRBV5-1 and TRBJ2-1, is KAGVTQTPRYLIKTRGQQVTLSCSPISGHRSVSWYQQTPGQGLQFLFEYFSETQRNKGNFPGRFSGRQFSNSRSEMNVSTLELGDSALYLCASSSLLADEQFFGPGTRLTVL.

The V gene is TRBV7-9, the J gene TRBJ2-5, with D perhaps TRBD1 (5 bases). With 3 bases removed from V and 6 bases from J, the gap between germline ends came to 17 bases. The germline gives CDR1 SEHNR, CDR2 FQNEAQ (reference sequence). This CDR3 contains 15 residues. The CDR3 DNA is TGTGCCAGCAGCTTCGGACATTCCAATATGAAGACCCAGTACTTC. Translated, it gives CASSFGHSNMKTQYF.

The chain uses TRBV4-1 and TRBJ1-2, with D possibly being TRBD1 (6 bases). There are 17 residues in the CDR3. Trimming took off 1 base at V and 4 bases at J, with 19 bases between the two ends. Germline lookup yields CDR1 MGHRA and CDR2 YSYEKL. The CDR3 loop reads CASSQGVSRGAGYGYTF. CDR3 nucleotides: TGCGCCAGCAGCCAAGGGGTCAGTCGGGGGGCAGGCTATGGCTACACCTTC.

This clone has just a few counts. The rearrangement uses TRBV4-3 and TRBJ2-1; TRBD2 agrees at 10 bases. The J segment lost 4 bases and the V segment lost 1 base, leaving 4 bases of the junction unmatched. This CDR3 has 16 residues. Germline V gives CDR1 LGHNA, CDR2 YSLEER. For the CDR3, the DNA is TGCGCCAGCAGCCAAGCTACTAGCGGGGTATACAATGAGCAGTTCTTC. It specifies CASSQATSGVYNEQFF.

With regard to this clone: Additional DNA sequences in this sample encode the identical CDR3. The chain couples TRBV6-5 to TRBJ1-1; TRBD1 might be the D (5 bases). The CDR3 has 12 residues. Germline-derived CDR1 and CDR2 are MNHEY and SVGAGI. The V end was cut by 6 bases, the J end by 1 base, with 6 bases between. The CDR3 DNA is TGTGCCAGCAGAACAGGGAACACTGAAGCTTTCTTT. This codes for CASRTGNTEAFF.

The chain is built from TRBV15 and TRBJ2-7; no definite D call. Trimming took off 5 bases at V and 5 bases at J, with 16 bases between the two ends. The germline V gene has CDR1 LNHNV and CDR2 YYDKDF (reference sequence). The CDR3 sequence is 14 residues long. The CDR3 DNA reads TGTGCCACCAGCCGTTCTGGCGGCTCGGACGAGCAGTACTTC. This sequence encodes CATSRSGGSDEQYF.

The chain couples TRBV9 to TRBJ1-4; a possible D gene is TRBD1 (5 bases). There are 15 residues in the CDR3. Germline assignment: CDR1 SGDLS and CDR2 YYNGEE. V gave up 0 bases and J gave up 8 bases, with 14 bases separating them. The CDR3 nucleotides are TGTGCCAGCAGCGTAGATGGGCAGGGATCGGAAAAACTGTTTTTT. This encodes CASSVDGQGSEKLFF.

A few counts support this clone. The chain joins TRBV4-1 to TRBJ1-3, with D maybe TRBD1 (5 bases). Germline CDR1 and CDR2: MGHRA and YSYEKL. The CDR3 is 17 residues long. Trimming pared 0 bases from V and 8 bases from J, leaving 20 bases between. As DNA, the CDR3 is TGCGCCAGCAGCCAAGATACCCGGGCAGGGAAGATTCACACCATATATTTT. This sequence encodes CASSQDTRAGKIHTIYF.

The chain links TRBV7-3 to TRBJ2-1; TRBD2 is a possible D gene (6 bases). Germline CDR1 SGHTA, CDR2 FQGTGA. V was pared by 3 bases and J by 2 bases, with 8 bases between. This CDR3 region has 14 residues. CDR3 sequence reads: CASSFGGAYNEQFF. The CDR3 DNA sequence: TGTGCCAGCAGCTTCGGAGGGGCCTACAATGAGCAGTTCTTC.

The chain uses TRBV7-9 and TRBJ1-3; 8 bases map to TRBD1. In germline, CDR1 is SEHNR, CDR2 FQNEAQ (reference sequence). The CDR3 runs 14 residues. Losses at the gene ends were 3 bases for V and 4 bases for J; bases not matched to a gene: 2. The CDR3 nucleotides are TGTGCCAGCAGCTTGACAGGGGACGGAAACACCATATATTTT. Translating gives CASSLTGDGNTIYF.

This clone showed up just a few times. The chain combines TRBV2 with TRBJ2-5; 10 nucleotides agree with TRBD2. Per germline, CDR1 SNHLY and CDR2 FYNNEI. V lost 5 bases, J lost 5 bases, and 11 bases stayed unmatched. The CDR3 consists of 16 residues. The CDR3 DNA reads TGTGCCAGCAGTCACAGGACTAGCGGTGGCGATGAGACCCAGTACTTC. Translated: CASSHRTSGGDETQYF.

This clone was observed a handful of times. V gene TRBV6-5 combines with J gene TRBJ1-2, with a possible D match to TRBD1 (6 bases). The V and J ends lost 6 bases and 4 bases respectively, with 15 bases between them. Per the germline V gene, CDR1 is MNHEY and CDR2 is SVGAGI. This CDR3 region has 14 residues. Here the CDR3 reads CASSSQGSGYGYTF. The CDR3 coding sequence is TGTGCCAGCAGCTCACAGGGTTCCGGCTATGGCTACACCTTC.

The chain couples TRBV7-9 to TRBJ2-7, with 12 nucleotides matching TRBD1. The CDR3 has 16 amino acids. The V and J ends lost 5 bases and 6 bases, in that order; junction bases with no gene match: 11. The germline V gene has CDR1 SEHNR and CDR2 FQNEAQ (reference sequence). This CDR3 is CASSQTSGTGGREQYF. The CDR3 DNA is TGTGCCAGCAGCCAAACGTCGGGGACAGGGGGCCGCGAGCAGTACTTC.

The rearrangement uses TRBV5-1 and TRBJ2-7, with D possibly matching TRBD1 (6 bases). V shed 4 bases and J shed 3 bases, with 20 bases lying between them. The CDR3 extends over 16 amino acids. The germline CDR1 and CDR2 sequences are SGHRS and YFSETQ. CDR3 nucleotides: TGCGCCAGCAGCCCTACAGGGTACGGCCCCCACTACGAGCAGTACTTC. Translated, it gives CASSPTGYGPHYEQYF.

This chain connects TRBV30 to TRBJ1-1; 7 bases fit TRBD1. Unmatched junction bases numbered 11, after V lost 3 bases and J lost 1 base. The CDR3 contains 16 residues. Germline-derived CDR1 and CDR2 are GTSNPN and SVGIG (reference sequence). This chain's CDR3 is CAWRYLWGTENTEAFF. CDR3 nucleotide sequence: TGTGCCTGGAGATACTTATGGGGGACAGAGAACACTGAAGCTTTCTTT.

V usage is TRBV11-2 and J usage is TRBJ2-7; TRBD2 matches 8 bases. The CDR3 runs 12 residues. With 4 bases clipped from V and 8 bases from J, the junction kept 4 bases outside the gene matches. Germline values: CDR1 SGHAT, CDR2 FQNNGV. CDR3: CASSSAGGQQYF. In nucleotides, the CDR3 is TGTGCCAGCAGCTCTGCGGGGGGCCAGCAGTACTTC.